This T cell receptor (beta chain) was observed in a study of breast tumors, draining lymph nodes, adjacent tissues. CDR3 length equals 15 residues. Germline CDR1 and CDR2: MNHNS and SASEGT. V lost 9 bases and J 1 base, leaving 16 bases between the germline ends. Whole-study results and caveats: Luminal-like breast cancer showed significantly greater tumor-nontumor repertoire similarity than basal-like breast cancer did. Compared with lymph nodes, tumors were less diverse; compared with nontumor tissue, more. The data were judged consistent with most tumor T cells coming from lymph node and expanding in tumor.

Note on this clonotype: Antigen: not known.

In TCRdb, the multiplex PCR reads were re-called with MiXCR into one record per CDR3 protein. The data contain more than 50,000 distinct CDR3 sequences, roughly 39% of them singletons. This clonotype was sampled from a female donor with breast cancer. Some clones in this sample may be carry-over from other donors' samples. What was sequenced was breast tumor tissue. The V call is TRBV6-1, the J call TRBJ2-4, with D perhaps matching TRBD1 (5 bases). The CDR3 spells CASVLTQGAKNIQYF. The DNA of the CDR3 is TGTGCCAGTGTCCTAACCCAGGGCGCCAAAAACATTCAGTACTTC.